This T cell receptor beta chain was sequenced in a study of Ad26.COV2.S vaccination and SARS-CoV-2 variants. Study at large: The donor participated in the COV1001 trial, in its Ad26.COV2.S arm.

This clone was counted only a few times. The antigen is not known. Clones were read by immunoSEQ multiplex PCR, and TCRdb kept only the in-frame ones, dropping some. The profile shows just over 350,000 clones, 70% to 90% of them singletons. Study-level findings and limits: Vaccine recipients and placebo recipients showed similar non-spike TCR breadth.

Sample treatment: roughly 19 received Ad26.COV2.S at low or high dose, single or two shots; 5 received placebo; per-sample allocation not given. Sampling was performed 63 days after the first vaccine or placebo injection. In germline, CDR1 is SEHNR, CDR2 FQNEAQ (reference sequence). The V end lost 1 base, the J end lost 6 bases, and 16 bases lay between the germline ends. The CDR3 has 15 residues. The clonotype comes from a person between 18 and 65 years old who received the Ad26.COV2.S COVID-19 vaccine or a placebo. The chain employs TRBV7-9 and TRBJ2-7; TRBD1 is a possible D gene (6 bases). This sample comprised peripheral blood, obtained in a trial of Ad26.COV2.S vaccine versus placebo. CDR3 in amino acids: CASSLVQGSGREQYF. CDR3 sequence (DNA): TGTGCCAGCAGCTTAGTTCAGGGGTCAGGTCGCGAGCAGTACTTC.